This T cell receptor beta chain originates from a study of shared clonotypes between healthy human individuals. V gave up 7 bases and J gave up 0 bases, with 16 bases separating them. The CDR3 is 16 amino acids. Germline V gene sequence: CDR1 LNHDA, CDR2 SQIVND (reference sequence). The table lists this clone with a count of one. Its target is unknown. Study results and limitations: Among donors, sharing of clonotypes was expected to be affected by sequencing depth.

Profiling relied on immunoSEQ multiplex PCR, and the TCRdb table lists in-frame clones only, not all of them. The table has just over 2,000,000 clones, 95% seen once. The origin of this receptor is a man aged 18 to 35 in good health. The V and J genes are TRBV19 and TRBJ1-3; D remains ambiguous. Sequenced input: naive CD4+ T cells sorted from blood. The sample's subset: CD45RA+ positively selected. The CDR3 spells CASTPWLADSGNTIYF. DNA of the CDR3: TGTGCCAGTACTCCCTGGCTGGCGGACTCTGGAAACACCATATATTTT.